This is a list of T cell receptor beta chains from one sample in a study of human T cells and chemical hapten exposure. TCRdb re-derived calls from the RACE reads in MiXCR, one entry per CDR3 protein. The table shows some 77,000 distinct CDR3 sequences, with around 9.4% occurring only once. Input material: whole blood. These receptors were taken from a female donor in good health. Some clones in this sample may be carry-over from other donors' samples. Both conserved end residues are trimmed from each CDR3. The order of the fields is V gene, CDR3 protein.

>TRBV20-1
SARDPRWTSSSYEQY
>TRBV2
ASSEVRSYEQY
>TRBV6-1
ASSQSPLGGGAGEQF
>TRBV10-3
AISVGGAEQY
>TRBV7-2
ASSRTGQKENEAF
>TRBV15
ATSSIGAYNEQF
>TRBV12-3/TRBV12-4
ASSSGTGLQQY
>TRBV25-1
ASSEFRQGPIGTEAF
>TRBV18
ASSPSGGDQPQH
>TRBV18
ASSPTSGGADTQY